The clone carrying this TCR beta chain was counted between two and nine times. The V and J ends lost 6 bases and 6 bases, in that order; junction bases with no gene match: 17. CDR3 size: 17 residues. Germline values: CDR1 LNHDA, CDR2 SQIVND (reference sequence). Only in-frame clones appear in the TCRdb table, and some are missing; sequencing was by immunoSEQ multiplex PCR. In the table there are tens of thousands of clones, 80% to 95% of which are singletons. This record belongs to a study of blood T cell repertoires in COVID-19. Turning to the study itself: The analysed material was cDNA or gDNA that came from T cells, B-cell-depleted T cells, or PBMCs.

Specimen: peripheral blood. The V and J genes are TRBV19 and TRBJ1-5, with TRBD1 matching 7 bases. The receptor was isolated from a male donor with active COVID-19. CDR3 bases: TGTGCCAGTAGCACCAAAGTACAGGGGAGGTTTGCTCAGCCCCAGCATTTT. Translation gives CASSTKVQGRFAQPQHF.